This T cell receptor (beta chain) was sequenced in a study of blood T cell repertoires in COVID-19. Profiling relied on immunoSEQ multiplex PCR, and the TCRdb table lists in-frame clones only, not all of them. The table has a few hundred thousand clones, under 90% seen once. Germline V gene lookup returns CDR1 MNHEY and CDR2 SVGAGI. The CDR3 loop spans 14 amino acids. With 7 bases clipped from V and 1 base from J, the junction kept 6 bases outside the gene matches. The chain recombines TRBV6-5 with TRBJ1-2; 7 nucleotides line up with TRBD1. The origin of this receptor is a woman aged 50 to 60 who had been exposed to COVID-19. Material for sequencing was PBMCs or T cells enriched from blood (not recorded which). The CDR3 DNA reads TGTGCCAGCACCGGGACAGTAAATAACTATGGCTACACCTTC. As protein: CASTGTVNNYGYTF.